These T cell receptor beta chains were read from a single sample in a study of shared clonotypes between healthy human individuals. Libraries were prepared by immunoSEQ multiplex PCR; TCRdb keeps only in-frame clonotypes and omits some of them. The sample holds about 1.4 million clones, roughly 95% seen once. The sample comprised naive CD4+ T cells sorted from blood. The receptors originated from a man younger than 40 in good health. CDR3s include the opening cysteine and the closing phenylalanine or tryptophan. The order of the fields is CDR3 protein, V gene, CDR3 length.

cdr3_aa: CAISGTVGTEAFF
v_call: TRBV10-3
cdr3_length: 13

cdr3_aa: CASGDLYEQYF
v_call: TRBV10-2
cdr3_length: 11

cdr3_aa: CASSLLASGSTGELFF
v_call: TRBV27
cdr3_length: 16

cdr3_aa: CASSQDHVGGKETQYF
v_call: TRBV4-3
cdr3_length: 16

cdr3_aa: CASSTGPREYYEQYF
v_call: TRBV19
cdr3_length: 15

cdr3_aa: CASGNGGADSFVNEQFF
v_call: TRBV19
cdr3_length: 17

cdr3_aa: CASSAGTVNTGELFF
v_call: TRBV9
cdr3_length: 15

cdr3_aa: CASSLYWWGAGGTDTQYF
v_call: TRBV5-1
cdr3_length: 18

cdr3_aa: CASSRTTGGEKLFF
v_call: TRBV4-3
cdr3_length: 14

cdr3_aa: CASSFLGLLIEQFF
v_call: TRBV28
cdr3_length: 14

cdr3_aa: CASSPTEFYEQYF
v_call: TRBV6-1
cdr3_length: 13

cdr3_aa: CASSTGGSQPQHF
v_call: TRBV5-6
cdr3_length: 13

cdr3_aa: CASGGTTDTQYF
v_call: TRBV7-9
cdr3_length: 12

cdr3_aa: CASSYRQGANYGYTF
v_call: TRBV6-6
cdr3_length: 15

cdr3_aa: CASSLPVGSPFF
v_call: TRBV27
cdr3_length: 12

cdr3_aa: CASSLLETTNEQFF
v_call: TRBV7-8
cdr3_length: 14

cdr3_aa: CASSLGRLNEKLFF
v_call: TRBV5-1
cdr3_length: 14

cdr3_aa: CSVEDRGDSYEQYF
v_call: TRBV29-1
cdr3_length: 14

cdr3_aa: CASSLVVRASIMNEQFF
v_call: TRBV7-9
cdr3_length: 17

cdr3_aa: CASSVGPGASQPQHF
v_call: TRBV9
cdr3_length: 15

cdr3_aa: CAMQGWNSGANVLTF
v_call: TRBV10-3
cdr3_length: 15

cdr3_aa: CASSNTRLTYNEQFF
v_call: TRBV25-1
cdr3_length: 15

cdr3_aa: CASSSGRANTGELFF
v_call: TRBV11-3
cdr3_length: 15

cdr3_aa: CASSVGGLAGEQYF
v_call: TRBV9
cdr3_length: 14

cdr3_aa: CASSLVQRGYEQYF
v_call: TRBV7-6
cdr3_length: 14

cdr3_aa: CASSLIEATGELFF
v_call: TRBV5-4
cdr3_length: 14

cdr3_aa: CASSVEVGSYEQYF
v_call: TRBV9
cdr3_length: 14

cdr3_aa: CASSLFAGVGTWNQPQHF
v_call: TRBV7-2
cdr3_length: 18

cdr3_aa: CASSLRPINEQFF
v_call: TRBV28
cdr3_length: 13

cdr3_aa: CASSMGGLVTNEQYF
v_call: TRBV19
cdr3_length: 15

cdr3_aa: CASSYSGSTNEKLFF
v_call: TRBV6-5
cdr3_length: 15

cdr3_aa: CASSFYGTSGTSTDTQYF
v_call: TRBV5-1
cdr3_length: 18

cdr3_aa: CASSLVPTRNTDTQYF
v_call: TRBV5-1
cdr3_length: 16

cdr3_aa: CASSSSPSSTDEQFF
v_call: TRBV7-7
cdr3_length: 15

cdr3_aa: CASSLETTGVLNEQFF
v_call: TRBV5-1
cdr3_length: 16

cdr3_aa: CASGLVVNTIYF
v_call: TRBV6-1
cdr3_length: 12

cdr3_aa: CASSLLDRNQPQHF
v_call: TRBV27
cdr3_length: 14

cdr3_aa: CASGYYRPQHF
v_call: TRBV27
cdr3_length: 11

cdr3_aa: CAWSARDRSNRYGYTF
v_call: TRBV30
cdr3_length: 16

cdr3_aa: CASSSGTGVGNQPQHF
v_call: TRBV27
cdr3_length: 16

cdr3_aa: CASSLDTFTAEAFF
v_call: TRBV5-1
cdr3_length: 14

cdr3_aa: CASSLWGSTPSYEQYF
v_call: TRBV28
cdr3_length: 16

cdr3_aa: CASSLGGATNTGELFF
v_call: TRBV5-1
cdr3_length: 16

cdr3_aa: CASSEGTSITEAFF
v_call: TRBV10-1
cdr3_length: 14

cdr3_aa: CASSAEGGDTQYF
v_call: TRBV10-1
cdr3_length: 13

cdr3_aa: CASSLRTSGITDTQYF
v_call: TRBV14
cdr3_length: 16

cdr3_aa: CASSLLPGQAYYEQYF
v_call: TRBV27
cdr3_length: 16

cdr3_aa: CSVKGGVEAFF
v_call: TRBV20-1
cdr3_length: 11

cdr3_aa: CASSRLLGGVSYNEQFF
v_call: TRBV9
cdr3_length: 17

cdr3_aa: CASSRDHMNTEAFF
v_call: TRBV5-1
cdr3_length: 14

cdr3_aa: CASRRRGDGETQYF
v_call: TRBV2
cdr3_length: 14

cdr3_aa: CASSFGRTSGMGSYNEQFF
v_call: TRBV11-2
cdr3_length: 19

cdr3_aa: CSVVVGSSYEQYF
v_call: TRBV29-1
cdr3_length: 13

cdr3_aa: CASSHDRGMEKLFF
v_call: TRBV6-1
cdr3_length: 14

cdr3_aa: CASSRSWGQNTEAFF
v_call: TRBV11-1
cdr3_length: 15

cdr3_aa: CASIRGQATSTDTQYF
v_call: TRBV2
cdr3_length: 16

cdr3_aa: CASSSDGSTDTQYF
v_call: TRBV11-2
cdr3_length: 14

cdr3_aa: CASRPGTGNGQPQHF
v_call: TRBV2
cdr3_length: 15

cdr3_aa: CASRPGTASTDTQYF
v_call: TRBV5-4
cdr3_length: 15

cdr3_aa: CASIREFTEAFF
v_call: TRBV19
cdr3_length: 12